The 10 T cell receptor beta chains given below trace back to one sample, sequenced in a study of CD8+CD57+ T cells in acquired aplastic anemia. Both TCR beta VDJ combination and CDR3 sequence profiling were carried out. Genomic DNA was the template for this profiling. Each CDR3 protein is one row after TCRdb ran MiXCR on the reads. This table holds some 210,000 distinct CDR3 sequences, roughly 57% found once. The sequencing input was sorted CD4+, CD8+, or CD8+CD57+ T cells (not recorded which) from PBMCs. These receptors all stem from a human donor in good health.

The chain couples TRBV7-8 to TRBJ2-3, with D possibly matching TRBD2 (7 bases). The germline V and J ends were trimmed by 5 bases and 4 bases, with 16 bases remaining between them. CDR3 length equals 15 residues. The germline V gene encodes CDR1 SGHVS and CDR2 FQNEAQ. CDR3 sequence (DNA): TGTGCCAGCAGCCCAGAGGGGGGGATCCCAGATACGCAGTATTTT. Residues: CASSPEGGIPDTQYF.

This clonotype appeared many times. The V call is TRBV10-1, the J call TRBJ2-7; TRBD2 matches 11 bases. The ends lost 3 bases at V and 6 bases at J; junction bases unmatched: 7. The CDR3 is made up of 15 amino acids. Germline CDR1 reads WNHNN; CDR2 reads SYGVQD (reference sequence). The CDR3 is CASSDTGTSGGEQYF. For the CDR3, the DNA is TGCGCCAGCAGTGACACCGGGACTAGCGGCGGCGAGCAGTACTTC.

The CDR3 reads CASSLSGGPSYEQYF. CDR3 sequence (DNA): TGTGCCAGCAGCCTAAGCGGGGGGCCCTCCTACGAGCAGTACTTC. The chain couples TRBV7-3 to TRBJ2-7, with 9 bases matching TRBD2. The germline CDR1 and CDR2 sequences are SGHTA and FQGTGA. Trimming removed 5 bases from V and 0 bases from J; junction bases left unmatched: 5. The CDR3 runs to 15 residues.

The J gene is TRBJ2-5, the V gene TRBV24-1; D might be TRBD1 (6 bases). Germline V gene data show CDR1 as KGHDR and CDR2 as SFDVKD. This CDR3 has 14 amino acids. V was shortened by 4 bases and J by 5 bases, with 13 bases between the two germline ends. The CDR3 DNA reads TGTGCCACCAGTGAAGGCAGGGGTTGGGAGACCCAGTACTTC. Protein sequence: CATSEGRGWETQYF.

J is TRBJ1-1 and V is TRBV7-3; D remains ambiguous. V gave up 1 base and J gave up 5 bases, with 8 bases separating them. The germline V gene has CDR1 SGHTA and CDR2 FQGTGA. The CDR3 totals 13 residues. This chain's CDR3 is CASSLIRQTEAFF. CDR3 DNA sequence: TGTGCCAGCAGCTTAATCAGGCAGACTGAAGCTTTCTTT.

In its sample, this clonotype was seen once. The junction departs from germline at one end; a sequencing error may be responsible. The chain joins TRBV7-7 to TRBJ2-2; the D gene is possibly TRBD1 (5 bases). The CDR3 loop spans 12 amino acids. The germline V gene encodes CDR1 SSHAT and CDR2 FNYEAQ (reference sequence). DNA of the CDR3: TGTGCTAGCAGCCCGAAGGGGTGGGAGCTGTTTTTT. Translated: CASSPKGWELFF.

This clonotype appeared many times. The chain has TRBV12-3 or TRBV12-4 and TRBJ2-5; TRBD1 might be the D (5 bases). Between the trimmed V and J ends, which lost 4 bases and 4 bases, there was a span of 16 bases. There are 15 residues in the CDR3. The CDR3 reads CASSSDTPRRETQYF. DNA for the CDR3: TGTGCCAGCAGTTCGGACACCCCCCGACGAGAGACCCAGTACTTC.

This clonotype was picked up a small number of times. The chain combines TRBV7-9 with TRBJ2-3; D is perhaps TRBD1 or TRBD2 (7 bases each). The CDR3 sequence is 15 residues long. In germline, CDR1 is SEHNR, CDR2 FQNEAQ (reference sequence). Deletions cut 2 bases from V and 5 bases from J, with 14 bases between. CDR3 region: CASSLLQGGVDTQYF. The CDR3 DNA sequence: TGTGCCAGCAGCTTATTGCAGGGGGGGGTAGATACGCAGTATTTT. Full variable domain (outside the CDR3, taken from reference TRBV7-9 and TRBJ2-3): DTGVSQNPRHKITKRGQNVTFRCDPISEHNRLYWYRQTLGQGPEFLTYFQNEAQLEKSRLLSDRFSAERPKGSFSTLEIQRTEQGDSAMYLCASSLLQGGVDTQYFGPGTRLTVL.

In the case of this clonotype: This may be a read error, as it is one base from a much larger clone. The rearrangement uses TRBV6-5 and TRBJ1-2, with 7 bases matching TRBD1. Germline V gene lookup returns CDR1 MNHEY and CDR2 SVGAGI. After removal of 2 bases from V and 6 bases from J, the junction contained 6 bases not matched to a gene. The CDR3 has 14 residues. DNA for the CDR3: TGTGCCAGCAGTTACACCGACAGGGACAATGGCTACACCTTC. Protein sequence: CASSYTDRDNGYTF.

This clonotype occurred a few times. The chain's CDR3 is CAISELGTGTSGGYTF. The CDR3 DNA is TGTGCCATCAGTGAGTTGGGGACAGGGACTTCGGGAGGCTACACCTTC. The chain joins TRBV10-3 to TRBJ1-2, with 9 positions matching TRBD1. The CDR3 is 16 residues long. From germline, CDR1 is ENHRY and CDR2 SYGVKD. V was clipped by 1 base and J by 8 bases; unmatched bases: 11.